Given below is one T cell receptor (beta chain) in context. The antigen this receptor binds is unknown. Per-nucleotide qualities are absent, and no much larger clonotype sits a single base away. The germline V and J ends show losses of 7 bases and 0 bases respectively, and no gene match explains 14 bases of the junction. The CDR3 goes from the cysteine to the phenylalanine over 18 residues. The DNA shown is the 54-base CDR3, in frame from base 1. The germline V gene gives CDR1 as MNHEY and CDR2 as SVGEGT. The 35 to 40 donors, aged 6 to 90 years, were systemically healthy Caucasian individuals from Russia. Approximately 9.3 milliliters of peripheral blood were drawn from each donor into EDTA-treated Vacutainer tubes. PBMCs were isolated by Ficoll-Paque density-gradient centrifugation, with at least 7 million obtained per sample. Total RNA was extracted from PBMCs with Trizol reagent, with at least 6 micrograms obtained per sample. For every donor, an aliquot of PBMCs went through flow cytometry to measure the percentages of naive CD45RAhigh/CD27high T cells.

This record comes from a study of blood T cells in healthy people across ages (dated by TCRdb to between 2015 and 2017). Regarding the research as a whole: In model experiments, template switching captured roughly one uniquely barcoded TCR beta cDNA molecule for every two T cells. To avoid experimental bias, donors of different ages were spread randomly across the sequencing lanes. To track age-related changes in TCR beta repertoire diversity, the study relied on deep sequencing normalized with unique cDNA molecular identifiers. Donors were grouped into four age groups: young (average approximately 16 years), middle-aged (roughly 40), aged (roughly 67) and long-lived (approximately 75). Using the same blood draw, the study looked at two additional independent replicas of 1 million unique cDNA reads for two donors, one aged 18 to 30 and the other aged 80 or older.

Broad study findings and their caveats: Observed TCR beta diversity per million T cells fell roughly linearly with age, and a significant reduction was already apparent by age around 40. Estimates of total diversity from one million sequenced T cells were regarded as lower bounds and underestimates. Compared with the aged group, more naive CD4+ T cells, fewer expanded clones and increased TCR diversity were shown by the long-lived group, suggesting age selection. Conclusive comparison of naive and antigen-experienced compartments was prevented by the profiling of bulk unsorted PBMCs. Because donor CMV infection status was unknown, age-related changes in expanded clonotypes were potentially confounded. Observed TCR beta diversity correlated strongly with the percentage of naive T cells measured by flow cytometry.

Library generation was performed with 5' RACE. For sequencing, an Illumina HiSeq 2500 was employed. A second PCR of roughly 6 to 11 cycles was performed with a sample-barcoded 5' primer and a J-beta primer mix. A template-switch 5' adaptor carrying 12 random nucleotides introduced a unique molecular identifier onto each TCR beta cDNA molecule. Each sample yielded at least 3 million CDR3-containing paired-end reads. The Mint cDNA synthesis kit, primed by a TRBC-specific oligonucleotide, was used to synthesize first-strand cDNA from all RNA. All cDNA was treated with uracil-DNA glycosylase and then went through a first 18-cycle PCR with the universal primers M1SS and BC2_uni_R. The study's own analysis went as follows. For normalization, 1 million high-quality reads, each with a distinct molecular identifier, were randomly selected from each sample. Reads with shared molecular identifiers were discarded instead of being binned into consensus sequences. MiTCR, set to a Q25 quality threshold and the strictest error-elimination algorithm, was used for CDR3 identification, clonotype clustering and error correction. A nonparametric unseen species model with Euler transformation was used to estimate lower-bound total TCR beta diversity. Clones were called with MiXCR by TCRdb after fastp trimmed the public reads at Q25, and only in-frame beta chains were retained. Every entry covers one CDR3 protein and lists the most common genes and DNA from its rows. The V and J calls and clone size are TCRdb's, not the authors'. Here the sample has 850,000 to 1,100,000 distinct CDR3 sequences; approximately 38% occur a single time. Around 13% of the sample is in the top ten clones.

Rearrangement joined TRBV6-2 or TRBV6-3 to TRBJ2-1; 8 central nucleotides agree with TRBD2. Sequenced sample: blood. The TCR sequence derives from a man between 18 and 29 years old in good health. The DNA reads TGTGCCAGCACCGACGGGCGGGGGGCCCTCCCCTCCTACAATGAGCAGTTCTTC. This sequence encodes CASTDGRGALPSYNEQFF.